This T cell receptor (beta chain) was recovered during a study of shared clonotypes between healthy human individuals. This clone has more than one count but fewer than ten. Clones were read by immunoSEQ multiplex PCR, and TCRdb kept only the in-frame ones, dropping some. The sample lists 950,000 to 1,100,000 clones; around 76% were seen once. Subsets obtained from CD4+ cells comprised CD45RA+ naive and CD45RA-negative memory cells. With 2 bases clipped from V and 5 bases from J, the junction kept 8 bases outside the gene matches. Germline values: CDR1 SGHNT, CDR2 YYREEE (reference sequence). The CDR3 length is 15 residues.

The chain is built from TRBV5-4 and TRBJ2-7; 9 positions agree with TRBD1. Sequencing was done on a sample of memory CD4+ T cells sorted from blood. Subset reported: CD45RA-negative fraction. This receptor was identified in a man in his late teens or twenties in good health. CDR3 loop: CASSLSGDRVHEQYF. As DNA, the CDR3 is TGTGCCAGCAGCTTATCTGGGGACAGGGTCCACGAGCAGTACTTC.